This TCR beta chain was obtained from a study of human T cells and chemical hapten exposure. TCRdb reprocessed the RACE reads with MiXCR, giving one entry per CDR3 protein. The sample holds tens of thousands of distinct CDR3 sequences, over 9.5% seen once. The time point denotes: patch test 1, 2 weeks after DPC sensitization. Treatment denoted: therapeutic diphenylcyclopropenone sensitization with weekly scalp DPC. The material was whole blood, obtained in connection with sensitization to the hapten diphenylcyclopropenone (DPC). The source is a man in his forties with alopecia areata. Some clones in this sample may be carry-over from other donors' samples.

The CDR3 reads CASSVETPTDTQYF. CDR3 DNA: TGTGCCAGCAGCGTAGAAACGCCCACAGATACGCAGTATTTT. The V and J genes are TRBV9 and TRBJ2-3; no clear D gene. The CDR3 is made up of 14 amino acids. The germline V gene has CDR1 SGDLS and CDR2 YYNGEE. Trimming took off 0 bases at V and 2 bases at J, with 7 bases between the two ends.